This TCR beta chain derives from a study of Ad26.COV2.S vaccination and SARS-CoV-2 variants. Stated treatment: 19 received Ad26.COV2.S at low or high dose, single or two shots; a few received placebo; per-sample allocation not given. Day 63 following the first vaccine or placebo injection was when the samples were taken. Vaccination employed an Ad26 vector expressing the Wuhan-strain SARS-CoV-2 spike. Note on this clone: At the DNA level, this CDR3 is encoded by other sequences in the same sample as well.

Germline V CDR1 and CDR2: KGHSH, LQKENI. This CDR3 spans 12 amino acids. V was clipped by 3 bases and J by 5 bases; unmatched bases: 1. Sequencing used immunoSEQ multiplex PCR; TCRdb keeps in-frame clones, though not all of them. The table records some 340,000 clones, approximately 80% of them present only once. This chain connects TRBV18 to TRBJ2-7, with 7 bases matching TRBD2. Here the sequenced sample was peripheral blood, taken in a trial of Ad26.COV2.S vaccine versus placebo. The receptor comes from a person between 18 and 65 years old who received the Ad26.COV2.S COVID-19 vaccine or a placebo. CDR3 DNA: TGTGCCAGCTCACCTGGGGGGGACGAGCAGTACTTC. Translation: CASSPGGDEQYF.